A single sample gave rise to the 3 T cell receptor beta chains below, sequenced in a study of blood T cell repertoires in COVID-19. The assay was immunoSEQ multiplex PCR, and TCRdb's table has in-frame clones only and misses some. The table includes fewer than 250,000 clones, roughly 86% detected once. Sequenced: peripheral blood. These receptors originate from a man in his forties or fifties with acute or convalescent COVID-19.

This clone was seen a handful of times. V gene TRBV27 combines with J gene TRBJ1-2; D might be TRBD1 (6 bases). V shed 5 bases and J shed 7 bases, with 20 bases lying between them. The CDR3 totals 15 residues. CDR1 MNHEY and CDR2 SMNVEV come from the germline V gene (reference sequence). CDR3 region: CASSPKTGSFSGYTF. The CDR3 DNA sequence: TGTGCCAGCAGTCCAAAAACAGGGTCCTTCTCTGGCTACACCTTC.

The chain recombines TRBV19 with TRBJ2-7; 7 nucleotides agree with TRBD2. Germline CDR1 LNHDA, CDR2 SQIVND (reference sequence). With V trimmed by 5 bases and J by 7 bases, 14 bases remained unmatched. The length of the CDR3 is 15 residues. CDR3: CASSHRGERPGEQYF. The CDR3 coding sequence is TGTGCCAGTAGTCACCGGGGGGAGCGTCCAGGGGAGCAGTACTTC.

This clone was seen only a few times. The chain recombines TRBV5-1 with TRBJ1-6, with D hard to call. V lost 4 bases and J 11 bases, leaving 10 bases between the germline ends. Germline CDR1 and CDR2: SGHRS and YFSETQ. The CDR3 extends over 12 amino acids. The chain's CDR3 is CASSPSGTPLHF. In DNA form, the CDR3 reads TGCGCCAGCAGCCCTAGCGGGACACCCCTCCACTTT.